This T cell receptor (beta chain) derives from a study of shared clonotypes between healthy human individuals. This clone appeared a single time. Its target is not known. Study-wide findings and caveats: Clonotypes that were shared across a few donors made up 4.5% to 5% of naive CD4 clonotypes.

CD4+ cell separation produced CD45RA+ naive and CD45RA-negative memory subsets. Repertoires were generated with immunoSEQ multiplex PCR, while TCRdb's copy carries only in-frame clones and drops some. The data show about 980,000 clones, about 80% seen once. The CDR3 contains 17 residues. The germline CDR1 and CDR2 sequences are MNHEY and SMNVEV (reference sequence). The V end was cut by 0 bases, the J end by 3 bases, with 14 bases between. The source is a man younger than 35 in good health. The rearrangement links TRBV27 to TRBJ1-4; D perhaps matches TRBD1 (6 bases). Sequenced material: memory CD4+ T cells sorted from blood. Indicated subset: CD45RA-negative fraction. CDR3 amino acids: CASSLSRGAEANEKLFF. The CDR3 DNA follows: TGTGCCAGCAGTTTATCGCGGGGGGCAGAGGCTAATGAAAAACTGTTTTTT.